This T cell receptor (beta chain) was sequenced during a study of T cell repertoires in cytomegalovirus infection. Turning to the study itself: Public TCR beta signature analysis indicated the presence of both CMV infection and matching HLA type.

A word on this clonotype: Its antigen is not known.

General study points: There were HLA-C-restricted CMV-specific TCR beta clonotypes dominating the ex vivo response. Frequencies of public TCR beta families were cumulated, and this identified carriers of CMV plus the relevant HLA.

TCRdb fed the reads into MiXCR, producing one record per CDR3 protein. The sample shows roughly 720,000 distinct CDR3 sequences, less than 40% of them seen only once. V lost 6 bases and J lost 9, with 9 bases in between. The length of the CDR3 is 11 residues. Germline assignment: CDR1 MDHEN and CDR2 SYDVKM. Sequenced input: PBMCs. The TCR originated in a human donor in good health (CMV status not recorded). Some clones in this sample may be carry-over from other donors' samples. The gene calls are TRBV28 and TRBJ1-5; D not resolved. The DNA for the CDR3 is TGTGCCAGCAGCCACCTACCGCCCCAGCATTTT. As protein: CASSHLPPQHF. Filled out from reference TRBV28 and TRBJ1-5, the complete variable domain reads DVKVTQSSRYLVKRTGEKVFLECVQDMDHENMFWYRQDPGLGLRLIYFSYDVKMKEKGDIPEGYSVSREKKERFSLILESASTNQTSMYLCASSHLPPQHFGDGTRLSIL.